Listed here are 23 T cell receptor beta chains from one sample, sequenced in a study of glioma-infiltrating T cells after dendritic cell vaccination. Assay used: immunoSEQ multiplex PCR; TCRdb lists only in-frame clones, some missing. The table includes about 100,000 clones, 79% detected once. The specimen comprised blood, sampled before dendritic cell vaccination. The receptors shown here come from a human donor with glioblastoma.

CDR3 residues: CASSQSGGYNSPLHF. CDR3 nucleotide sequence: TGTGCCAGCAGCCAAAGTGGGGGGTACAATTCACCCCTCCACTTT. This chain links TRBV14 with TRBJ1-6; D is possibly TRBD1 (5 bases). CDR3 size: 15 residues. The V end lost 2 bases, the J end lost 7 bases, and 12 bases lay between the germline ends. Germline V CDR1 and CDR2: SGHDN, FVKESK.

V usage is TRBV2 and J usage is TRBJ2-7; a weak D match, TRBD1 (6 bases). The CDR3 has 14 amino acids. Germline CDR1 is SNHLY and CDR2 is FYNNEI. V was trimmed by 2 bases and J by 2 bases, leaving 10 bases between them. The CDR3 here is CASSEQGLPYEQYF. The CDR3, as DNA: TGTGCCAGCAGTGAACAGGGGCTCCCCTACGAGCAGTACTTC.

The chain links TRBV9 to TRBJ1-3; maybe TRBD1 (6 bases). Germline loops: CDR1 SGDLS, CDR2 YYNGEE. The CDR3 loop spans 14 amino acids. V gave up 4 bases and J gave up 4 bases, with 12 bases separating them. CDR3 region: CASSRPGVGNTIYF. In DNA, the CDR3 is TGTGCCAGCAGCCGCCCAGGGGTAGGAAACACCATATATTTT.

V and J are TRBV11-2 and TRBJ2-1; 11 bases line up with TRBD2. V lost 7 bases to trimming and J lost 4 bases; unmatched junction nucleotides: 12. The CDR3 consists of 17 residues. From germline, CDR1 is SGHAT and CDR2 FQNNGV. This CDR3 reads CASTRTSGPGSYNEQFF. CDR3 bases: TGTGCCAGCACCCGGACTAGCGGGCCGGGGTCGTACAATGAGCAGTTCTTC.

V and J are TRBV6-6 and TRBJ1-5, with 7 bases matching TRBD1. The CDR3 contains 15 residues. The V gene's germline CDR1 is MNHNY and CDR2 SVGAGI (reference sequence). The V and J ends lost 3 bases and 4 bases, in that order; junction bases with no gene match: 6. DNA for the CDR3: TGTGCCAGCAGTTATCTGGGCAGGGGGAATCAGCCCCAGCATTTT. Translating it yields CASSYLGRGNQPQHF.

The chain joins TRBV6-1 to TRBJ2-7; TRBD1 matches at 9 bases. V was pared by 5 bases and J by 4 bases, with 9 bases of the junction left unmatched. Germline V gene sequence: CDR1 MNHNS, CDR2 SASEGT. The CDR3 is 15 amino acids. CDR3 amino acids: CASSLGQGMSYEQYF. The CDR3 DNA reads TGTGCCAGCAGTTTAGGACAGGGGATGTCTTACGAGCAGTACTTC.

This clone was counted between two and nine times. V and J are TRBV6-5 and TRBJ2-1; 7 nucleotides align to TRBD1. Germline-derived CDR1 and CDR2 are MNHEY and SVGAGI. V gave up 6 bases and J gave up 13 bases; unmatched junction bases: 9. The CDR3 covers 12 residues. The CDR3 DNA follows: TGTGCCAGCAGACTCTTGGGACAGCAACAGTTCTTC. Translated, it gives CASRLLGQQQFF.

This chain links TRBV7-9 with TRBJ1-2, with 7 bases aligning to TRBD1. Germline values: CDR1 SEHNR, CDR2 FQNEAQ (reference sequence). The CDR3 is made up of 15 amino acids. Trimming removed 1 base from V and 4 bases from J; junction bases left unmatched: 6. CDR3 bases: TGTGCCAGCAGCTTAGGGACAGGACTTGGCTATGGCTACACCTTC. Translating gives CASSLGTGLGYGYTF. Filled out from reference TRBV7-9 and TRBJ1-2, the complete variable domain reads DTGVSQNPRHKITKRGQNVTFRCDPISEHNRLYWYRQTLGQGPEFLTYFQNEAQLEKSRLLSDRFSAERPKGSFSTLEIQRTEQGDSAMYLCASSLGTGLGYGYTFGSGTRLTVV.

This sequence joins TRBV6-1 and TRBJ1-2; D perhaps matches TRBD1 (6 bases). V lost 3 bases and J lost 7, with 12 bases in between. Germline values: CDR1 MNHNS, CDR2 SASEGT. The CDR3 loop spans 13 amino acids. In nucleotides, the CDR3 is TGTGCCAGCAGTGACGCCACAGGGCTTGGCTACACCTTC. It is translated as CASSDATGLGYTF.

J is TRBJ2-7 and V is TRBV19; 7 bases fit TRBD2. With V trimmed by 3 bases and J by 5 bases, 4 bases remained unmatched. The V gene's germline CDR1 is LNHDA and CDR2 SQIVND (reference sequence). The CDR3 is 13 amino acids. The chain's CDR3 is CASSMGGSHEQYF. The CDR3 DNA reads TGTGCCAGTAGTATGGGCGGGAGTCACGAGCAGTACTTC.

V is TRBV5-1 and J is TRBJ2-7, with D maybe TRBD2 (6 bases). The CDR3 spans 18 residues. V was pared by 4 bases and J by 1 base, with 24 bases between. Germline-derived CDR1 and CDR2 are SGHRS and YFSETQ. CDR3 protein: CASSLPGRTIRGSYEQYF. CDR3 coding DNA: TGCGCCAGCAGCCTCCCGGGACGGACTATAAGGGGATCCTACGAGCAGTACTTC. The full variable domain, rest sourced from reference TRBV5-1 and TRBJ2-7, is KAGVTQTPRYLIKTRGQQVTLSCSPISGHRSVSWYQQTPGQGLQFLFEYFSETQRNKGNFPGRFSGRQFSNSRSEMNVSTLELGDSALYLCASSLPGRTIRGSYEQYFGPGTRLTVT.

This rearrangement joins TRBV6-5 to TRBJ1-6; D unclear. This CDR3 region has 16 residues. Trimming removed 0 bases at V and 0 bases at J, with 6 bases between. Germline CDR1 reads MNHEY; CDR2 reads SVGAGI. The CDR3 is CASSYSLSSYNSPLHF. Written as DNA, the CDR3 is TGTGCCAGCAGTTACTCGCTAAGCTCCTATAATTCACCCCTCCACTTT.

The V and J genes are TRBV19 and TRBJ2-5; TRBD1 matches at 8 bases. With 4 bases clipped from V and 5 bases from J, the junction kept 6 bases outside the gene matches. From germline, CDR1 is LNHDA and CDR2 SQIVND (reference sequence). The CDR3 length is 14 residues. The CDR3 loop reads CASSTQGAGETQYF. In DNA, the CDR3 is TGTGCCAGTAGTACTCAGGGGGCCGGTGAGACCCAGTACTTC.

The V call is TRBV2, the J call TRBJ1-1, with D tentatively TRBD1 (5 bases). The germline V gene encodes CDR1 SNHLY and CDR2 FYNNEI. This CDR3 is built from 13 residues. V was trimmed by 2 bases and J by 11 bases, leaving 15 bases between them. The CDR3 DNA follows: TGTGCCAGCAGTGAAAGGGGTCCCCTTGGGGCTTTCTTT. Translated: CASSERGPLGAFF.

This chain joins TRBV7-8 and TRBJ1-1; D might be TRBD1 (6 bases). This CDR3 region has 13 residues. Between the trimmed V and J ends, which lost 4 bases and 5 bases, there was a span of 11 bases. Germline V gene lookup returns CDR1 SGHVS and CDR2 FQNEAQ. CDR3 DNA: TGTGCCAGCAGCTCCCGCAGGGGAACTGAAGCTTTCTTT. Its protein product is CASSSRRGTEAFF.

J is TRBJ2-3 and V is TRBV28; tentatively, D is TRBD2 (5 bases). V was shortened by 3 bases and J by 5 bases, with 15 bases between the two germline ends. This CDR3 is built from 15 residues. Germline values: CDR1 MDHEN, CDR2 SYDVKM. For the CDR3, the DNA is TGTGCCAGCAGTTTGAGACACGCGGGCAAAGATACGCAGTATTTT. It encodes CASSLRHAGKDTQYF. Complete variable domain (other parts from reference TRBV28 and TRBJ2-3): DVKVTQSSRYLVKRTGEKVFLECVQDMDHENMFWYRQDPGLGLRLIYFSYDVKMKEKGDIPEGYSVSREKKERFSLILESASTNQTSMYLCASSLRHAGKDTQYFGPGTRLTVL.

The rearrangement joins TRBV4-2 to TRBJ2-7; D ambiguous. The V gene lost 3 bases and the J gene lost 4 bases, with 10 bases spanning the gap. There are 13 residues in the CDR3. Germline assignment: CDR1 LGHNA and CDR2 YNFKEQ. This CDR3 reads CASSQGTRYEQYF. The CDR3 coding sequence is TGTGCCAGCAGCCAGGGTACGCGGTACGAGCAGTACTTC.

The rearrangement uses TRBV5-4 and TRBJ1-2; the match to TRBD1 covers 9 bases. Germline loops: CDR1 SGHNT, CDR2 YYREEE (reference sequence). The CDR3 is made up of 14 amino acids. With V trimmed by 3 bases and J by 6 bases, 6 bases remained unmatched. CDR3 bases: TGTGCCAGCAGCTCCTTACAGGGGGCGGATGGCTACACCTTC. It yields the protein CASSSLQGADGYTF.

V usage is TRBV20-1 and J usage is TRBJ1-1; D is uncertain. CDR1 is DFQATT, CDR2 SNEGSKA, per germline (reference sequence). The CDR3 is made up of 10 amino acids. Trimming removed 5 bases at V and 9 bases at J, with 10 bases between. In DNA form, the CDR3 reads TGCAGTGCTTACGACAACAAAGCTTTCTTT. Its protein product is CSAYDNKAFF.

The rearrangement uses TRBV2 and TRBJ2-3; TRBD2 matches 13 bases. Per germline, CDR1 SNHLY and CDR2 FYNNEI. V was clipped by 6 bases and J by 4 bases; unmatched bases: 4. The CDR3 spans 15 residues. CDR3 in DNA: TGTGCCAGCAGGGGACTAGCGGGAAACGCAGATACGCAGTATTTT. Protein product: CASRGLAGNADTQYF.

The CDR3 sequence: CSVGRSRDEQFF. The CDR3 nucleotides read TGCAGCGTCGGACGGTCCAGGGATGAGCAGTTCTTC. The chain joins TRBV29-1 to TRBJ2-1, with D maybe TRBD1 (5 bases). With 6 bases removed from V and 8 bases from J, the gap between germline ends came to 14 bases. Germline values: CDR1 SQVTM, CDR2 ANQGSEA. This CDR3 region has 12 residues.

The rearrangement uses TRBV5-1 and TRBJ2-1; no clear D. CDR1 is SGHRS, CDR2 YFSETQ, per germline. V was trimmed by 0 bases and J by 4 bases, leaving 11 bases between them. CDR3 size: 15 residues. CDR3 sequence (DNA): TGCGCCAGCAGCTTGGATGCAGTCTCTTACAATGAGCAGTTCTTC. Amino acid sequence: CASSLDAVSYNEQFF.

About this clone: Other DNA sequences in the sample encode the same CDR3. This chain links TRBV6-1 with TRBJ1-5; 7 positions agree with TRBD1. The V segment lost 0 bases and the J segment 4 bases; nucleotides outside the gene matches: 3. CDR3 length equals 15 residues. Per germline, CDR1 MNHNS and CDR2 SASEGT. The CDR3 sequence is CASSEAGTANQPQHF. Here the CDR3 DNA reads TGTGCCAGCAGTGAAGCGGGGACAGCAAATCAGCCCCAGCATTTT.